The 32 T cell receptor beta chains reported below all come from one sample, sequenced in a study of T cell repertoires in ileal Crohn's disease. Time point meaning: neoterminal ileum biopsy at postoperative endoscopy, about 6 months after surgery. The table came from immunoSEQ multiplex PCR; TCRdb's copy has only in-frame clones and leaves some out. The sample contains nearly 11,000 clones, roughly 72% of which appear only once. The material sequenced was ileal tissue. These receptors all come from an adult with Crohn's disease.

This clone was seen more than once but under ten times. This chain connects TRBV11-2 to TRBJ2-1; 8 bases fit TRBD2. After removal of 5 bases from V and 3 bases from J, the junction contained 9 bases not matched to a gene. The CDR3 is made up of 16 amino acids. Per the germline V gene, CDR1 is SGHAT and CDR2 is FQNNGV. The CDR3: CASSPSWREDYNEQFF. The CDR3 DNA is TGTGCCAGCAGCCCCTCCTGGCGGGAGGACTACAATGAGCAGTTCTTC. Complete variable domain (other parts from reference TRBV11-2 and TRBJ2-1): EAGVAQSPRYKIIEKRQSVAFWCNPISGHATLYWYQQILGQGPKLLIQFQNNGVVDDSQLPKDRFSAERLKGVDSTLKIQPAKLEDSAVYLCASSPSWREDYNEQFFGPGTRLTVL.

By frequency in the sample, this clone is medium-sized (0.01 to 0.1%). One end of the junction fails to match germline, which may point to a read error. The rearrangement links TRBV29-1 to TRBJ1-2, with 8 bases lining up with TRBD1. Per germline, CDR1 SQVTM and CDR2 ANQGSEA. The CDR3 is made up of 12 amino acids. CDR3: CSAEQGEYGYTF. Here the CDR3 DNA reads TGCAGCGCTGAACAGGGGGAGTATGGCTACACCTTC.

V and J are TRBV7-8 and TRBJ1-3, with D hard to call. CDR3 length: 16 residues. V was shortened by 5 bases and J by 8 bases, with 22 bases between the two germline ends. Germline V gene lookup returns CDR1 SGHVS and CDR2 FQNEAQ. The CDR3 region is CASSLLPGVSGDTIYF. The CDR3 DNA reads as TGTGCCAGCAGCCTCCTCCCCGGGGTCTCCGGGGACACCATATATTTT.

CDR3 in amino acids: CASSSLTTYEQFF. CDR3 bases: TGTGCCAGCAGCTCACTAACTACCTATGAGCAGTTCTTC. The J gene is TRBJ2-1, the V gene TRBV7-9; D not resolved. The CDR3 has 13 residues. The germline V gene has CDR1 SEHNR and CDR2 FQNEAQ (reference sequence). The ends were cut back, 4 bases at V and 8 bases at J, with 12 bases in the middle.

The rearrangement uses TRBV5-4 and TRBJ2-5; 10 bases map to TRBD2. The CDR3 runs 14 residues. Germline CDR1 reads SGHNT; CDR2 reads YYREEE (reference sequence). J was trimmed by 5 bases and V by 3 bases; bases with no gene match: 4. CDR3 residues: CASSSLAGEETQYF. CDR3 nucleotide sequence: TGTGCCAGCAGCTCTCTAGCGGGAGAGGAGACCCAGTACTTC.

V gene TRBV4-3 combines with J gene TRBJ2-5, with D uncertain. V gave up 4 bases and J gave up 7 bases, with 19 bases separating them. Germline CDR1 is LGHNA and CDR2 is YSLEER. The CDR3 is 15 amino acids. The chain's CDR3 is CASSLDPGTFGTQYF. The CDR3 nucleotides read TGCGCCAGCAGCCTCGACCCGGGTACCTTCGGGACCCAGTACTTC.

This chain connects TRBV27 to TRBJ2-7; D is uncertain. Germline V gene lookup returns CDR1 MNHEY and CDR2 SMNVEV (reference sequence). V was shortened by 4 bases and J by 3 bases, with 13 bases between the two germline ends. The CDR3 has 14 residues. The CDR3 DNA reads as TGTGCCAGCAGTTCCACCGGGTCAAGCTACGAGCAGTACTTC. Residues: CASSSTGSSYEQYF.

This rearrangement joins TRBV4-3 to TRBJ2-7; the D gene is possibly TRBD1 (5 bases). This CDR3 spans 14 amino acids. Germline V gives CDR1 LGHNA, CDR2 YSLEER. V was pared by 0 bases and J by 3 bases, with 9 bases between. The CDR3 is CASSQDTGIYEQYF. DNA of the CDR3: TGCGCCAGCAGCCAAGATACAGGAATCTACGAGCAGTACTTC.

The chain employs TRBV7-6 and TRBJ2-7; maybe TRBD2 (6 bases). The V and J ends lost 1 base and 4 bases respectively, with 17 bases between them. The CDR3 totals 16 residues. Germline CDR1 SGHVS, CDR2 FNYEAQ. CDR3 bases: TGTGCCAGCAGCTTAGGTCCGGGGGAGGAGGGATACGAGCAGTACTTC. Encoded protein: CASSLGPGEEGYEQYF.

This clone turned up a few times. The V and J genes are TRBV30 and TRBJ1-6; 7 positions match TRBD1. Germline CDR1 reads GTSNPN; CDR2 reads SVGIG (reference sequence). This CDR3 spans 15 amino acids. V lost 4 bases, J lost 7 bases, and 10 bases stayed unmatched. The CDR3 is CAWNLGDRVNSPLHF. The CDR3 coding sequence is TGTGCCTGGAACCTAGGAGACAGGGTCAATTCACCCCTCCACTTT.

The genes are TRBV4-1 and TRBJ2-7, with 10 bases identical to TRBD2. This CDR3 is 20 amino acids long. Germline CDR1 reads MGHRA; CDR2 reads YSYEKL. V was pared by 8 bases and J by 1 base, with 23 bases of the junction left unmatched. CDR3 protein: CASPPGCLASGSPPSYEQYF. CDR3 nucleotide sequence: TGCGCCAGCCCCCCCGGGTGCCTCGCTAGCGGGAGCCCCCCATCCTACGAGCAGTACTTC.

The chain joins TRBV18 to TRBJ2-7; tentative D call: TRBD1 (6 bases). Trimming stripped 4 bases from V and 3 bases from J, with 13 bases between. The CDR3 totals 14 residues. The germline V gene has CDR1 KGHSH and CDR2 LQKENI. CDR3 in amino acids: CASSLQRGYYEQYF. The CDR3 region has the DNA TGTGCCAGCTCACTCCAAAGGGGGTACTACGAGCAGTACTTC. Full variable domain (rest looked up from reference TRBV18 and TRBJ2-7): NAGVMQNPRHLVRRRGQEARLRCSPMKGHSHVYWYRQLPEEGLKFMVYLQKENIIDESGMPKERFSAEFPKEGPSILRIQQVVRGDSAAYFCASSLQRGYYEQYFGPGTRLTVT.

This chain uses TRBV2 with TRBJ2-7; TRBD2 matches 7 bases. The V segment lost 4 bases and the J segment 6 bases; nucleotides outside the gene matches: 9. Germline V gives CDR1 SNHLY, CDR2 FYNNEI. This CDR3 is built from 14 residues. In DNA, the CDR3 is TGTGCCAGCAGTGGGAGGACTAGTTCCCGCGAGCAGTACTTC. Translation: CASSGRTSSREQYF. The whole variable domain, filled in from reference TRBV2 and TRBJ2-7, reads EPEVTQTPSHQVTQMGQEVILRCVPISNHLYFYWYRQILGQKVEFLVSFYNNEISEKSEIFDDQFSVERPDGSNFTLKIRSTKLEDSAMYFCASSGRTSSREQYFGPGTRLTVT.

The chain combines TRBV6-5 with TRBJ2-7, with D unresolved. This CDR3 has 15 residues. Trimming cost V 0 bases and J 0 bases, with 9 bases left between them. Germline V gene data show CDR1 as MNHEY and CDR2 as SVGAGI. CDR3: CASSYSGVGSYEQYF. The CDR3 bases are TGTGCCAGCAGTTACTCGGGCGTGGGCTCCTACGAGCAGTACTTC.

The rearrangement joins TRBV2 to TRBJ1-5; the D gene is possibly TRBD1 (6 bases). Germline values: CDR1 SNHLY, CDR2 FYNNEI. V was shortened by 6 bases and J by 3 bases, with 15 bases between the two germline ends. The CDR3 totals 15 residues. Here the CDR3 DNA reads TGTGCCAGCAGGGGAACAGGGTTTATCAATCAGCCCCAGCATTTT. Its protein product is CASRGTGFINQPQHF.

This clone was recorded a few times. The V and J genes are TRBV30 and TRBJ2-7; 8 positions match TRBD1. The germline gives CDR1 GTSNPN, CDR2 SVGIG (reference sequence). There are 15 residues in the CDR3. With V trimmed by 0 bases and J by 4 bases, 8 bases remained unmatched. The CDR3, as DNA: TGTGCCTGGAGTGTAAAATCCAGGGGGCGGTACGAGCAGTACTTC. Its translation: CAWSVKSRGRYEQYF.

Concerning this clone: Other DNA sequences in this sample translate to the same CDR3. The chain is built from TRBV5-6 and TRBJ2-7, with 7 positions matching TRBD2. This CDR3 has 13 residues. Germline V gene lookup returns CDR1 SGHDT and CDR2 YYEEEE. Trimming cost V 0 bases and J 9 bases; bases outside gene matches: 6. CDR3 region: CASSLGVGGGQYF. Written as DNA, the CDR3 is TGTGCCAGCAGCTTGGGGGTCGGCGGGGGGCAGTACTTC. Full variable domain (remainder filled in from reference TRBV5-6 and TRBJ2-7): DAGVTQSPTHLIKTRGQQVTLRCSPKSGHDTVSWYQQALGQGPQFIFQYYEEEERQRGNFPDRFSGHQFPNYSSELNVNALLLGDSALYLCASSLGVGGGQYFGPGTRLTVT.

The gene calls are TRBV6-5 and TRBJ2-7; D might be TRBD1 (6 bases). This CDR3 has 15 residues. Trimming took 7 bases from V and 0 from J, leaving 16 bases between them. The germline V gene has CDR1 MNHEY and CDR2 SVGAGI. CDR3 nucleotide sequence: TGTGCCAGCAAGCTTGGACAGCAGAGCTCCTACGAGCAGTACTTC. Its protein is CASKLGQQSSYEQYF.

This sequence joins TRBV7-6 and TRBJ2-1; 11 bases match TRBD2. CDR3 size: 15 residues. CDR1 SGHVS and CDR2 FNYEAQ come from the germline V gene. With V trimmed by 2 bases and J by 6 bases, 3 bases remained unmatched. Written as DNA, the CDR3 is TGTGCCAGCAGCTTACTTAGCGGGAGGGCCAATGAGCAGTTCTTC. Amino acid sequence: CASSLLSGRANEQFF.

The chain uses TRBV30 and TRBJ1-5; D is undetermined. Per the germline V gene, CDR1 is GTSNPN and CDR2 is SVGIG (reference sequence). The germline V and J ends were trimmed by 0 bases and 6 bases, with 9 bases remaining between them. The CDR3 is 13 residues long. CDR3 bases: TGTGCCTGGAGTGTTTCGAGGTTTCAGCCCCAGCATTTT. It is translated as CAWSVSRFQPQHF.

V is TRBV30 and J is TRBJ2-5; D is perhaps TRBD2 (6 bases). Germline lookup yields CDR1 GTSNPN and CDR2 SVGIG (reference sequence). This CDR3 contains 14 residues. Trimming removed 0 bases at V and 3 bases at J, with 11 bases between. This CDR3 is CAWSVLTREETQYF. The CDR3, as DNA: TGTGCCTGGAGTGTACTGACTAGGGAAGAGACCCAGTACTTC.

There are a few counts of this clone. The chain uses TRBV2 and TRBJ1-6; 10 positions agree with TRBD1. Germline CDR1 reads SNHLY; CDR2 reads FYNNEI. The CDR3 extends over 16 amino acids. The J segment lost 9 bases and the V segment lost 0 bases, leaving 5 bases of the junction unmatched. This chain's CDR3 is CASSEAQDRGLSPLHF. The DNA for the CDR3 is TGTGCCAGCAGTGAAGCGCAAGACAGGGGGCTTTCACCCCTCCACTTT.

This sequence joins TRBV6-4 and TRBJ2-1; 9 bases match TRBD1. Per germline, CDR1 MRHNA and CDR2 SNTAGT. Trimming at V came to 3 bases and at J to 8 bases, leaving 5 bases not matched to a gene. This CDR3 has 14 amino acids. The CDR3 nucleotides read TGTGCCAGCAGTGAACAGGGGGCTCGGGATGAGCAGTTCTTC. Amino acid sequence: CASSEQGARDEQFF.

The genes are TRBV6-5 and TRBJ1-6, with D possibly being TRBD1 (6 bases). Trimming removed 6 bases from V and 15 bases from J, with 18 bases in between. CDR1 and CDR2 from the germline V gene are MNHEY and SVGAGI. The CDR3 is 13 residues long. For the CDR3, the DNA is TGTGCCAGCAGCCGTCGGGACACTACTGACCTCCACTTT. This translates into CASSRRDTTDLHF.

The rearrangement joins TRBV27 to TRBJ1-1; D unclear. The germline V gene has CDR1 MNHEY and CDR2 SMNVEV (reference sequence). This CDR3 spans 15 amino acids. V dropped 2 bases and J dropped 3 bases, with 13 bases sitting between them. Here the CDR3 reads CASSLVSGGYTEAFF. CDR3 sequence (DNA): TGTGCCAGCAGTTTAGTCAGTGGAGGGTACACTGAAGCTTTCTTT.

The CDR3 sequence: CASRRTSGSRTGELFF. CDR3 nucleotide sequence: TGTGCCAGCAGAAGGACTAGCGGGAGTAGGACCGGGGAGCTGTTTTTT. The J gene is TRBJ2-2, the V gene TRBV2, with 13 bases lining up with TRBD2. In germline, CDR1 is SNHLY, CDR2 FYNNEI. CDR3 size: 16 residues. With 6 bases clipped from V and 5 bases from J, the junction kept 6 bases outside the gene matches. The full variable domain, rest sourced from reference TRBV2 and TRBJ2-2, is EPEVTQTPSHQVTQMGQEVILRCVPISNHLYFYWYRQILGQKVEFLVSFYNNEISEKSEIFDDQFSVERPDGSNFTLKIRSTKLEDSAMYFCASRRTSGSRTGELFFGEGSRLTVL.

This chain uses TRBV11-2 with TRBJ2-5; the match to TRBD1 covers 7 bases. The CDR3 has 15 amino acids. The germline V gene encodes CDR1 SGHAT and CDR2 FQNNGV. Unmatched junction bases numbered 8, after V lost 4 bases and J lost 3 bases. CDR3 sequence: CASSSQGWVKETQYF. DNA of the CDR3: TGTGCCAGCAGCTCACAGGGGTGGGTCAAAGAGACCCAGTACTTC. Combining the CDR3 with reference TRBV11-2 and TRBJ2-5 gives the whole variable domain EAGVAQSPRYKIIEKRQSVAFWCNPISGHATLYWYQQILGQGPKLLIQFQNNGVVDDSQLPKDRFSAERLKGVDSTLKIQPAKLEDSAVYLCASSSQGWVKETQYFGPGTRLLVL.

This chain connects TRBV4-1 to TRBJ1-1; 11 bases map to TRBD1. CDR1 and CDR2 (germline): MGHRA, YSYEKL. V was clipped by 0 bases and J by 7 bases; unmatched bases: 7. CDR3 length: 16 residues. The CDR3 DNA reads TGCGCCAGCAGCCAAGATCGGGACAGGGGGACCCTTGAAGCTTTCTTT. Translation gives CASSQDRDRGTLEAFF.

The chain carries TRBV10-3 and TRBJ2-4; a possible D gene is TRBD1 (5 bases). The CDR3 has 15 residues. V shed 2 bases and J shed 7 bases, with 15 bases lying between them. Germline loops: CDR1 ENHRY, CDR2 SYGVKD. CDR3 region: CAISESATVANIQYF. As DNA, the CDR3 is TGTGCCATCAGTGAGAGCGCGACAGTCGCCAACATTCAGTACTTC.

This clone was counted between two and nine times. The same CDR3 can be traced to other DNA sequences in this sample. V is TRBV2 and J is TRBJ2-3, with 8 bases matching TRBD2. Losses at the gene ends were 5 bases for V and 6 bases for J; bases not matched to a gene: 4. Germline loops: CDR1 SNHLY, CDR2 FYNNEI. This CDR3 is 13 amino acids long. The CDR3 here is CASSSGSLDTQYF. The CDR3 DNA sequence: TGTGCCAGCAGTAGCGGGAGTTTGGATACGCAGTATTTT.

The chain joins TRBV5-1 to TRBJ2-7; weak D call: TRBD2 (6 bases). The V and J ends lost 4 bases and 2 bases respectively, with 16 bases between them. This CDR3 comprises 15 residues. Germline CDR1 SGHRS, CDR2 YFSETQ. Here the CDR3 DNA reads TGCGCCAGCAGCATCCGGGACGGAGGGACCTACGAGCAGTACTTC. Protein: CASSIRDGGTYEQYF.

The gene calls are TRBV28 and TRBJ2-7; D unclear. This CDR3 spans 15 amino acids. Germline-derived CDR1 and CDR2 are MDHEN and SYDVKM. The V gene lost 2 bases and the J gene lost 3 bases, with 14 bases spanning the gap. The CDR3 protein is CASSLRLRLYYEQYF. CDR3 DNA: TGTGCCAGCAGTTTACGACTCCGCCTCTACTACGAGCAGTACTTC.